A selection of T cell receptor beta chains follows, all from one sample in a study of T cell responses to AZD1222 COVID-19 vaccine. Generated by immunoSEQ multiplex PCR, the TCRdb table keeps only in-frame clones and is missing some. The table includes about 91,000 clones, more than 85% detected once. Specimen: peripheral blood, collected 28 days after the second AZD1222 dose. The receptors here all came from an adult who received the AZD1222 COVID-19 vaccine. Both conserved end residues are part of each CDR3. Each record gives: D gene, clone size, J gene, V gene, CDR3 DNA, CDR3 protein. A D gene is named only where the DNA matches it firmly. Size tells how often a clone was seen (once, few, many) or the class of an expanded clone, and some rows leave it out.

NA NA TRBJ1-2 TRBV28 TGTGCCAGCAGTCTGGGCCCGAACTATGGCTACACCTTC CASSLGPNYGYTF
NA NA TRBJ2-5 TRBV7-2 TGTGCCAGCAGCTTATCCGGGCCTACAGAGACCCAGTACTTC CASSLSGPTETQYF
NA NA TRBJ1-1 TRBV18 TGTGCCAGCTCACCGGGACGGAGGAACACTGAAGCTTTCTTT CASSPGRRNTEAFF
NA NA TRBJ2-7 TRBV28 TGTGCCAGCAGTTTATTCTACGAGCAGTACTTC CASSLFYEQYF
NA NA TRBJ2-3 TRBV29-1 TGCAGCGTTCCCACTGGGCCAGGCCCCACAGATACGCAGTATTTT CSVPTGPGPTDTQYF
NA NA TRBJ2-1 TRBV11-1 TGTGCCAGCAGGGCCGCCAGATTGAAGTACAATGAGCAGTTCTTC CASRAARLKYNEQFF
TRBD2 NA TRBJ2-2 TRBV6-6 TGTGCCAGCAGCCCACCGGGGGGGACGGACACCGGGGAGCTGTTTTTT CASSPPGGTDTGELFF
NA NA TRBJ2-5 TRBV6-5 TGTGCCAGCAACCGGGCCTACCAAGAGACCCAGTACTTC CASNRAYQETQYF
NA NA TRBJ1-5 TRBV4-3 TGCGCCAGCAGCCAAGATTCTACCGGCGGGCCCCAGCATTTT CASSQDSTGGPQHF
TRBD2 NA TRBJ2-1 TRBV9 TGTGCCAGCAGCGGGACCTCGGGACTAGCGGGAGAGCAGTTCTTC CASSGTSGLAGEQFF
NA NA TRBJ1-1 TRBV12-5 TGTGCTAGTGGTTTGTGGGTTTTGAACACTGAAGCTTTCTTT CASGLWVLNTEAFF
TRBD1 NA TRBJ2-3 TRBV11-2 TGTGCCAGCAGCTCTTACAGGGGGCGCGCAGATACGCAGTATTTT CASSSYRGRADTQYF
NA once TRBJ1-5 TRBV19 TGTGCCACCGTCGGCCAGGGAGGCCAGCCCCAGCATTTT CATVGQGGQPQHF
TRBD1 NA TRBJ1-1 TRBV12-3/TRBV12-4 TGTGCCAGCAGTCTGGACAGGCTGGAAGCTTTCTTT CASSLDRLEAFF
NA NA TRBJ1-1 TRBV12-3/TRBV12-4 TGTGCCAGCAGTTTCGGCGGCACTGAAGCTTTCTTT CASSFGGTEAFF
TRBD1 NA TRBJ2-1 TRBV24-1 TGTGCCACCAGTGATTCTACAGGGGTAGTAGACAATGAGCAGTTCTTC CATSDSTGVVDNEQFF
NA once TRBJ1-4 TRBV3-1/TRBV3-2 TGTGCCAGCAGCCAAAGGGGCCAGGTTAATGAAAAACTTCTTTTT CASSQRGQVNEKLLF
TRBD2 NA TRBJ2-7 TRBV7-2 TGTGCCAGCAGCCCCCCGGGACTAGCGGGGGGAAGTGAGCAGTACTTC CASSPPGLAGGSEQYF
NA NA TRBJ1-4 TRBV9 TGTGCCAGCAGCGTAGGGGCCCGGTCAACTAATGAAAAACTGTTTTTT CASSVGARSTNEKLFF
TRBD2 NA TRBJ2-2 TRBV4-3 TGCGCCAGCAGCCAAGAGCAAGCGGGGGGCGGGGAGCTGTTTTTT CASSQEQAGGGELFF
NA NA TRBJ1-5 TRBV3-1/TRBV3-2 TGTGCCAGCAGCCAGGATACGGGTCAGCCCCAGCATTTT CASSQDTGQPQHF
NA NA TRBJ1-1 TRBV19 TGTGCCAGTAGTCGGACGGGGGCTGAAGCTTTCTTT CASSRTGAEAFF
NA NA TRBJ1-3 TRBV30 TGTGCCTGTTTAGGCGTATCGGAAGAACAATCTGGAAACACCATATATTTT CACLGVSEEQSGNTIYF
TRBD1 NA TRBJ2-7 TRBV5-1 TGCGCCAGCAGGGATAACAGGGGGCAGGCCGAGCAGTACTTC CASRDNRGQAEQYF
NA few TRBJ1-2 TRBV7-2 TGTGCCAGCAGCTTAAATTGGGGGGCAGGCCTCTATGGCTACACCTTC CASSLNWGAGLYGYTF
NA NA TRBJ2-1 TRBV11-3 TGTGCCAGCAGCTCCCCTGCCGGGACCTCCTTGGCCAATGAGCAGTTCTTC CASSSPAGTSLANEQFF
TRBD1 NA TRBJ2-7 TRBV30 TGTGCGGTGGTGGGACAGGGGGTTTACGAGCAGTACTTC CAVVGQGVYEQYF
NA NA TRBJ1-6 TRBV28 TGTGCCAGCAGTTTTCTTTCGGTAGGGGATAATTCACCCCTCCACTTT CASSFLSVGDNSPLHF
TRBD1 once TRBJ1-5 TRBV18 TGTGCCAGCTCACCAAGGGGGCTAAATAGCAATCAGCCCCAGCATTTT CASSPRGLNSNQPQHF
NA NA TRBJ1-4 TRBV28 TGTGCCAGCAGTCCCCCCCCCTCCTGGGGGTGGGAAAAACTGTTTTTT CASSPPPSWGWEKLFF
NA NA TRBJ2-7 TRBV23-1 TGCGCCAGCAGTCGGGCAGGGGTCTACGAGCAGTACTTC CASSRAGVYEQYF
NA NA TRBJ2-2 TRBV3-1/TRBV3-2 TGTGCCAGCAGCCAAGATCTAGCGCGAATCGGGGAGCTGTTTTTT CASSQDLARIGELFF
TRBD1 NA TRBJ1-4 TRBV5-8 TGTGCCAGCAGCCCGGACAGGACAGGGTGGAATGAAAAACTGTTTTTT CASSPDRTGWNEKLFF
NA NA TRBJ2-3 TRBV9 TGTGCCAGCAGCCCCCTTCGGACCGCTAGCACAGATACGCAGTATTTT CASSPLRTASTDTQYF
NA NA TRBJ2-3 TRBV5-4 TGTGCCAGCAGCTTGGAGGGGTTTACAGATACGCAGTATTTT CASSLEGFTDTQYF
NA NA TRBJ2-2 TRBV19 TGTGCCAGTAGTGTGGGACAGAACACCGGGGAGCTGTTTTTT CASSVGQNTGELFF
NA NA TRBJ1-2 TRBV24-1 TGTGCCACCAGTGAGGGGTATGGCTACACCTTC CATSEGYGYTF
NA NA TRBJ1-2 TRBV3-1/TRBV3-2 TGTGCCAGCAGCCAAACCACAGGCTCTAACTATGGCTACACCTTC CASSQTTGSNYGYTF
NA NA TRBJ1-6 TRBV27 TGTGCCAGCAGTTTACCCCCGGGACATTATAATTCACCCCTCCACTTT CASSLPPGHYNSPLHF
TRBD1 NA TRBJ2-2 TRBV7-8 TGTGCCAGCAGCTTAGGGACAGGGAAAAACACCGGGGAGCTGTTTTTT CASSLGTGKNTGELFF
NA NA TRBJ2-3 TRBV19 TGTGCCAGTAGTGAAGAACTCTGGACAGATACGCAGTATTTT CASSEELWTDTQYF
NA NA TRBJ2-5 TRBV7-5 TGTGCCAGGGCGGGGGGCCACCAAGAGACCCAGTACTTC CARAGGHQETQYF
TRBD1 NA TRBJ1-1 TRBV6-5 TGTGCCAGCAGTCGACGGGACAGGGGGAACACTGAAGCTTTCTTT CASSRRDRGNTEAFF
NA few TRBJ2-5 TRBV7-2 TGTGCCAGCAGCTTAGGGTCGGCGGGAGAGACCCAGTACTTC CASSLGSAGETQYF
TRBD2 NA TRBJ2-3 TRBV19 TGTGCCAGTAGTATATCGGGGGGGGACACAGATACGCAGTATTTT CASSISGGDTDTQYF